What follows are 4 T cell receptor beta chains derived from one specimen sequenced in a study of OX40 agonist ivuxolimab in advanced cancers. To prepare the library, the immunoSEQ multiplex PCR assay was applied. TCRdb holds this immuneACCESS table with in-frame rearrangements only. Some clones are missing; in checked studies, unresolved V genes explain under half, and the rest has no known cause. The sample includes around 73,000 clones, with approximately 90% observed a single time. 9.5% to 12% of the sample is in the top ten clones. The starting material was CD4+ or CD8+ T cells sorted from blood, obtained in a trial of the OX40 agonist ivuxolimab. These TCRs come from an adult with an advanced solid tumor such as melanoma, head and neck, liver or kidney cancer.

V is TRBV27 and J is TRBJ2-7, with D unresolved. The CDR3 is 15 residues long. Between the trimmed V and J ends, which lost 0 bases and 4 bases, there was a span of 13 bases. Germline lookup yields CDR1 MNHEY and CDR2 SMNVEV (reference sequence). The CDR3, as DNA: TGTGCCAGCAGTTTATCGAAAATTTCCACATACGAGCAGTACTTC. Its translation is CASSLSKISTYEQYF.

The chain carries TRBV6-1 and TRBJ2-7; D gene ambiguous. The V and J ends lost 3 bases and 4 bases respectively, with 13 bases between them. Looked up from germline, CDR1 is MNHNS and CDR2 is SASEGT. The CDR3 spans 14 residues. CDR3 in DNA: TGTGCCAGCAGTGATTTTCGGGCGGAATACGAGCAGTACTTC. Translation gives CASSDFRAEYEQYF.

The rearrangement links TRBV5-1 to TRBJ2-2; TRBD1 is a possible D gene (5 bases). The CDR3 runs to 12 residues. Between the trimmed V and J ends, which lost 7 bases and 6 bases, there was a span of 10 bases. Germline V CDR1 and CDR2: SGHRS, YFSETQ. CDR3 bases: TGCGCCAGCGCTCAGGGTGCCGGGGAGCTGTTTTTT. This encodes CASAQGAGELFF.

This chain connects TRBV7-6 to TRBJ2-3, with a tentative D call TRBD2 (7 bases). The V end lost 5 bases, the J end lost 5 bases, and 26 bases lay between the germline ends. Per the germline V gene, CDR1 is SGHVS and CDR2 is FNYEAQ. The CDR3 loop spans 18 amino acids. CDR3 sequence: CASSPLLSLGGLGDTQYF. Here the CDR3 DNA reads TGTGCCAGCAGCCCCCTGTTGAGTCTGGGGGGGCTGGGAGATACGCAGTATTTT.